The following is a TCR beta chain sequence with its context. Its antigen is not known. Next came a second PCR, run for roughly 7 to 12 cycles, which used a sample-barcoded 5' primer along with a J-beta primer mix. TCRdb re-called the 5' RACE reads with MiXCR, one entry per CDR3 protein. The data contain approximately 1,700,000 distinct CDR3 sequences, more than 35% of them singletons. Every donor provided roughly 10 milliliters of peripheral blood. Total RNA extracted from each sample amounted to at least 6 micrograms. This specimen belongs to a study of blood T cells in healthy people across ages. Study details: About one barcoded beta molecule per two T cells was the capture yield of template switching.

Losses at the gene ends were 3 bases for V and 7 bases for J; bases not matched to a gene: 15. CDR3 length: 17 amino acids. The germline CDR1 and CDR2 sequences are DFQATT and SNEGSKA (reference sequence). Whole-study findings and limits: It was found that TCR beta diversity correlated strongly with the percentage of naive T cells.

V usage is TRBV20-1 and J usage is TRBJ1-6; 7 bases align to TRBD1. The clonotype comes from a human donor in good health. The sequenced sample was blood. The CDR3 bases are TGCAGTGCTAGCATCTGGCCCCACGGGACAGAAAATTCACCCCTCCACTTT. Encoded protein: CSASIWPHGTENSPLHF.